A selection of T cell receptor beta chains follows, all from one sample in a study of Ad26.COV2.S vaccination and SARS-CoV-2 variants. Here immunoSEQ multiplex PCR was the method, and the copy in TCRdb shows in-frame clones only, minus some. The sample has more than 300,000 clones; 80% to 90% are singletons. The sample was peripheral blood, taken in a trial of Ad26.COV2.S vaccine versus placebo. Source of these receptors: a person aged 18 to 59 who received the Ad26.COV2.S COVID-19 vaccine or a placebo. The CDR3 runs from the conserved cysteine through the conserved F or W. A D gene is named only where the DNA matches it firmly. Size is omitted from some rows. Given values are once, few, many or a class for expanded clones.

J: TRBJ2-3
size: -
V: TRBV5-1
D: -
CDR3: CASSLGTDTDTQYF
DNA: TGCGCCAGCAGCTTGGGGACAGATACAGATACGCAGTATTTT

J: TRBJ2-1
size: -
V: TRBV11-2
D: TRBD2
CDR3: CASSGLAGGHNEQFF
DNA: TGTGCCAGCAGCGGTCTAGCGGGGGGACACAATGAGCAGTTCTTC

J: TRBJ1-5
size: -
V: TRBV10-3
D: -
CDR3: CAISEFGGTGQPQHF
DNA: TGTGCCATCAGTGAGTTCGGGGGAACGGGTCAGCCCCAGCATTTT

J: TRBJ2-1
size: -
V: TRBV7-2
D: TRBD2
CDR3: CASSIRSLAVYNEQFF
DNA: TGTGCCAGCAGCATTAGGTCCCTAGCGGTATACAATGAGCAGTTCTTC

J: TRBJ2-2
size: -
V: TRBV28
D: -
CDR3: CASSLTTGELFF
DNA: TGTGCCAGCAGCCTTACTACCGGGGAGCTGTTTTTT

J: TRBJ2-3
size: -
V: TRBV10-3
D: -
CDR3: CAISTPGTDTQYF
DNA: TGTGCCATCAGTACCCCTGGGACAGATACGCAGTATTTT

J: TRBJ1-2
size: -
V: TRBV19
D: TRBD1
CDR3: CARGQGYGYTF
DNA: TGTGCCAGGGGACAGGGTTATGGCTACACCTTC

J: TRBJ2-5
size: -
V: TRBV10-3
D: TRBD2
CDR3: CAISGRTQETQYF
DNA: TGTGCCATCAGCGGGAGGACCCAAGAGACCCAGTACTTC

J: TRBJ1-4
size: -
V: TRBV18
D: -
CDR3: CASSRKRDEKLFF
DNA: TGTGCCAGCTCACGTAAGAGGGATGAAAAACTGTTTTTT

J: TRBJ2-1
size: -
V: TRBV18
D: TRBD1
CDR3: CASSRDRALNEQFF
DNA: TGTGCCAGCTCAAGGGACAGGGCCCTCAATGAGCAGTTCTTC

J: TRBJ2-7
size: -
V: TRBV7-6
D: -
CDR3: CASSLGLSSYEQYF
DNA: TGTGCCAGCAGCTTAGGGCTAAGCTCCTACGAGCAGTACTTC

J: TRBJ2-1
size: -
V: TRBV4-3
D: TRBD2
CDR3: CASSQDLSGVYNEQFF
DNA: TGCGCCAGCAGCCAAGATCTGAGCGGGGTCTACAATGAGCAGTTCTTC

J: TRBJ1-2
size: once
V: TRBV5-1
D: TRBD1
CDR3: CASSSTTGGYGYTF
DNA: TGCGCCAGCAGCTCTACGACAGGGGGCTATGGCTACACCTTC

J: TRBJ2-5
size: -
V: TRBV28
D: TRBD2
CDR3: CASSIQGLASGKETQYF
DNA: TGTGCCAGCAGTATACAGGGCCTGGCTAGCGGGAAAGAGACCCAGTACTTC

J: TRBJ1-2
size: once
V: TRBV3-1/TRBV3-2
D: -
CDR3: CASSQGARVFYGYTF
DNA: TGTGCCAGCAGCCAAGGGGCCAGGGTTTTCTATGGCTACACCTTC

J: TRBJ1-1
size: -
V: TRBV27
D: -
CDR3: CASSLGSNTEAFF
DNA: TGTGCCAGCAGTTTGGGTTCGAACACTGAAGCTTTCTTT

J: TRBJ1-3
size: -
V: TRBV7-3
D: TRBD1
CDR3: CASSLTGDISGNTIYF
DNA: TGTGCCAGCAGCTTGACAGGGGATATCTCTGGAAACACCATATATTTT

J: TRBJ2-3
size: -
V: TRBV7-2
D: -
CDR3: CASSVTKADTQYF
DNA: TGTGCCAGCAGCGTTACGAAGGCAGATACGCAGTATTTT

J: TRBJ2-3
size: -
V: TRBV7-9
D: TRBD2
CDR3: CASSLELAGDTQYF
DNA: TGTGCCAGCAGCTTAGAACTAGCGGGAGATACGCAGTATTTT

J: TRBJ1-2
size: -
V: TRBV7-2
D: TRBD1
CDR3: CASSSRGGTEYGYTF
DNA: TGTGCCAGCAGCTCCCGGGGCGGGACAGAATATGGCTACACCTTC

J: TRBJ2-1
size: once
V: TRBV19
D: TRBD2
CDR3: CASSRGGSYNEQFF
DNA: TGTGCCAGTAGTAGAGGCGGGAGCTACAATGAGCAGTTCTTC

J: TRBJ1-4
size: -
V: TRBV4-2
D: TRBD1
CDR3: CASSHSQGTNEKLFF
DNA: TGTGCCAGCAGCCACTCACAGGGGACTAATGAAAAACTGTTTTTT

J: TRBJ2-1
size: -
V: TRBV28
D: -
CDR3: CASSPLGTAYNEQFF
DNA: TGTGCCAGCAGTCCCCTCGGGACTGCCTACAATGAGCAGTTCTTC

J: TRBJ2-1
size: -
V: TRBV5-1
D: TRBD1
CDR3: CASRSGTGHYNEQFF
DNA: TGCGCCAGCAGATCCGGGACAGGTCACTACAATGAGCAGTTCTTC

J: TRBJ2-4
size: few
V: TRBV21-1
D: -
CDR3: CASSKRNIQYF
DNA: TGTGCCAGCAGCAAAAGGAACATTCAGTACTTC

J: TRBJ1-1
size: -
V: TRBV10-3
D: -
CDR3: CAIKPTANTEAFF
DNA: TGTGCCATCAAACCTACAGCTAACACTGAAGCTTTCTTT

J: TRBJ2-7
size: once
V: TRBV3-1/TRBV3-2
D: TRBD2
CDR3: CASSHASGTSGSYEQYF
DNA: TGTGCCAGCAGCCACGCTTCAGGGACTAGCGGATCCTACGAGCAGTACTTC

J: TRBJ2-7
size: once
V: TRBV28
D: TRBD1
CDR3: CASSLWGQDYEQYF
DNA: TGTGCCAGCAGTTTATGGGGACAGGACTACGAGCAGTACTTC

J: TRBJ1-4
size: -
V: TRBV7-6
D: -
CDR3: CASSLGGLGLREKLFF
DNA: TGTGCCAGCAGCTTAGGGGGATTGGGACTTCGTGAAAAACTGTTTTTT

J: TRBJ1-5
size: -
V: TRBV28
D: TRBD1
CDR3: CASSLLRGGRGSNQPQHF
DNA: TGTGCCAGCAGTTTATTGAGGGGGGGCAGGGGGAGCAATCAGCCCCAGCATTTT

J: TRBJ2-1
size: -
V: TRBV20-1
D: -
CDR3: CSASRGISLTFNEQFF
DNA: TGCAGTGCTAGTAGGGGGATAAGTTTGACTTTCAATGAGCAGTTCTTC

J: TRBJ1-2
size: -
V: TRBV5-1
D: TRBD1
CDR3: CASSMTGVRGYGYTF
DNA: TGCGCCAGCAGCATGACAGGGGTCAGGGGCTATGGCTACACCTTC

J: TRBJ2-2
size: -
V: TRBV12-3/TRBV12-4
D: TRBD2
CDR3: CASSLTSAGELFF
DNA: TGTGCCAGCAGTTTGACTAGCGCCGGGGAGCTGTTTTTT

J: TRBJ2-7
size: -
V: TRBV28
D: -
CDR3: CASSLLGQGQNYEQYF
DNA: TGTGCCAGCAGTTTATTAGGGCAGGGGCAGAACTACGAGCAGTACTTC

J: TRBJ2-5
size: -
V: TRBV30
D: -
CDR3: CAWSAQGGETQYF
DNA: TGTGCCTGGAGTGCGCAGGGGGGGGAGACCCAGTACTTC